In its sample, the clone carrying this TCR delta chain was seen a few times. Its antigen is not known. The protein that TCRdb holds for this DNA derives from a much larger clone and differs from the translated DNA at residues 4 and 10, which likely indicates a read error; the protein shown here is translated from the DNA. TCRdb re-processed the multiplex PCR reads via CATT. Among around 450 delta-chain clones listed, 4.4% were seen once. The source of the sample is a study of gamma delta lymphoproliferative disorders and STAT genes. Overall study context: The EuroClonality-NGS protocol was used to prepare delta libraries.

Study conclusions and caveats: Nearly all major patient gamma and delta clonotypes were public; only two gamma clonotypes were disease-private.

PBMCs from patients and controls supplied the genomic DNA for sequencing. This CDR3 comprises 16 residues. From germline, CDR1 is GEAIGNYY and CDR2 EKD. The genes are TRDV2 and TRDJ1; D remains ambiguous. This clonotype originated in a human donor with gamma-delta T-cell large granular lymphocyte leukemia. The specimen was blood. The CDR3 bases are TGTGCCTGTAACACCGTCGGCGGTGGTACCACCGATAAACTCATCTTT. Its protein product is CACNTVGGGTTDKLIF.